This T cell receptor beta chain was captured in a study of T cell responses to AZD1222 COVID-19 vaccine (dated by TCRdb to about 2021). Regarding the research as a whole: A total of 233 trial participants underwent TCR sequencing, of whom 207 received two doses of AZD1222 and roughly 25 received two doses of the MenACWY control vaccine. Enrollment into the trials was organized by age into subgroups of 18-55, 56-69 and 70-plus years, and those subgroups contained about 160, 30 and 59 TCR-sequenced participants, respectively. Study-wide findings and limitations: After two AZD1222 doses, spike-specific TCR breadth and depth were significantly higher than at day 0 and than in MenACWY recipients. Reportedly, close to half of the unique spike-specific TCRs recognized epitopes lying outside the regions that are mutated in the B.1.351 and B.1.1.7 variants. In the small 56-69-year group, the increase in depth fell short of significance, most likely because of low power. Conclusions about previously exposed vaccinees are limited, since just a handful of AZD1222 recipients were seropositive for SARS-CoV-2 at baseline. Because no day 14 peak-response samples were available, repertoires were characterized only after the peak T cell response. Participants were mostly white British, with more females than males. The authors suggested clonal diversity may have been underestimated. Vaccine-associated CD4 TCRs spanned the whole spike protein, with dominant responses in regions 160-218 and 743-854.

The CDR3 regions of human TCRbeta chains were analyzed by immunosequencing. The paper's data handling went like this. Repertoire TCRs were checked for matches against a reference library of SARS-CoV-2-specific TCRs that had been generated using the MIRA antigen-specificity platform. Breadth was defined as the fraction of unique TCRs that were SARS-CoV-2-associated. Depth was defined as the fraction of total T cells that were SARS-CoV-2-associated. Using the MIRA data, each spike-specific TCR was assigned both to the spike region to which the TCR was reactive and to a CD4 or CD8 class. Log10-transformed breadth and depth values were compared by one-way ANOVA with Sidak's multiple comparisons tests. What TCRdb holds here is the immuneACCESS table cut down to in-frame rearrangements. Part of the clones is not present; checked against another copy, under half of the missing clones reflect an unresolved V gene, and the others are unexplained. V, J and clone size reflect that table, while D and trimming were determined from the DNA. A total of fewer than 80,000 clones appear in this sample, more than 70% of them only once. The ten largest clones represent about 9% of the sample.

Sample time point, as interpreted from the label and publication: about 28 days (+/-7) after the second vaccine dose. The treatment or condition label for this specimen denotes: meningococcal conjugate vaccine given as trial control. Vaccinee samples came from UK trials COV001 and COV002, including a single-blind randomized controlled phase 2/3 trial of AZD1222 (ChAdOx1 nCoV-19) in healthy adults. For TCRbeta chain sequencing, PBMC samples were collected from trial participants at day 0 and at day 28 after the second dose. CDR1 and CDR2 are read off the germline V gene as MDHEN and SYDVKM. Between the V and J ends, shortened by 6 bases and 6 bases respectively, the junction contains 14 bases. Inclusive of the bounding cysteine and phenylalanine, the CDR3 is 13 residues long. Just the 39-base CDR3 DNA is kept, in frame starting at base 1. On this clone: Its antigen has not been determined. No much larger clone exists at a distance of one base, and base qualities are not known.

The source of this sequence is an adult who received the MenACWY meningococcal vaccine as a control. Recombination connected TRBV28 to TRBJ1-2; TRBD1 could be the D gene, as 5 bases match. Material: peripheral blood, obtained 28 days after the second dose of the MenACWY control vaccine. The CDR3 reads as follows: CASRAGLQDGYTF. The DNA reads TGTGCCAGCAGAGCGGGACTTCAGGATGGCTACACCTTC.